These 13 T cell receptor beta chains share one sample of origin, sequenced in a study of cytomegalovirus exposure and HLA in healthy donors (dated by TCRdb to the late 2010s). Receptor amplification or capture employed the immunoSEQ multiplex PCR assay. Entries here come from immuneACCESS through TCRdb and include only in-frame sequences with V and J called. Some clones fail to appear in such tables; in the studies checked, an unresolved V gene covers under half of the shortfall, and the cause of the remainder is unknown. This sample gives about 170,000 clones in total; roughly nine tenths of them show up just once. The top ten clonotypes cover roughly 6% of the sample. Sequences were obtained from PBMCs. Source of these receptors: a woman aged 25 to 39 in good health and CMV-seronegative.

V usage is TRBV27 and J usage is TRBJ2-4; 11 bases line up with TRBD2. Trimming at V came to 3 bases and at J to 8 bases, leaving 6 bases not matched to a gene. The CDR3 length is 15 residues. CDR1 MNHEY and CDR2 SMNVEV come from the germline V gene (reference sequence). The CDR3 region is CASSFSGRVGDIQYF. DNA for the CDR3: TGTGCCAGCAGTTTTAGCGGGAGGGTTGGTGACATTCAGTACTTC.

This clone was seen once. This rearrangement joins TRBV5-5 to TRBJ2-1, with D perhaps matching TRBD1 (5 bases). Germline CDR1 and CDR2: SGHKS and YYEKEE (reference sequence). Trimming took 4 bases from V and 8 from J, leaving 13 bases between them. This CDR3 is 13 amino acids long. CDR3 nucleotides: TGTGCCAGCAGCCAAACTCAGGGCTATGAGCAGTTCTTC. Translation gives CASSQTQGYEQFF.

The chain carries TRBV6-1 and TRBJ1-1, with TRBD1 identical over 7 bases. Germline V gene sequence: CDR1 MNHNS, CDR2 SASEGT. V lost 7 bases, J lost 4 bases, and 12 bases stayed unmatched. This CDR3 has 15 residues. CDR3 region: CASILPPGGVTEAFF. DNA of the CDR3: TGTGCCAGCATTCTACCCCCAGGGGGAGTCACTGAAGCTTTCTTT.

This clone was detected a few times. V gene TRBV5-1 combines with J gene TRBJ2-7; possibly TRBD1 for D (6 bases). CDR1 is SGHRS, CDR2 YFSETQ, per germline. The CDR3 has 14 amino acids. Trimming took off 4 bases at V and 4 bases at J, with 15 bases between the two ends. CDR3 sequence: CASSEQGQVYEQYF. In DNA form, the CDR3 reads TGCGCCAGCAGCGAACAGGGACAAGTTTACGAGCAGTACTTC.

This clone was seen just once. V is TRBV6-4 and J is TRBJ2-2; 8 bases are shared with TRBD2. CDR3 length equals 15 residues. The V segment lost 3 bases and the J segment 1 base; nucleotides outside the gene matches: 1. Looked up from germline, CDR1 is MRHNA and CDR2 is SNTAGT. CDR3: CASSELAGNTGELFF. The CDR3 nucleotides are TGTGCCAGCAGTGAGCTAGCGGGGAACACCGGGGAGCTGTTTTTT.

CDR3 nucleotides: TGTGCCAGCAGCTTAGGTAGCGGGAGTTATGAGCAGTTCTTC. Protein sequence: CASSLGSGSYEQFF. The J gene is TRBJ2-1, the V gene TRBV7-9; 9 bases line up with TRBD2. Germline V gene data show CDR1 as SEHNR and CDR2 as FQNEAQ (reference sequence). The CDR3 runs 14 residues. Germline trimming cut 1 base from V and 8 bases from J; bases unmatched to any gene: 3.

The V gene is TRBV10-3, the J gene TRBJ2-3; 7 nucleotides agree with TRBD2. The CDR3 loop spans 15 amino acids. Germline loops: CDR1 ENHRY, CDR2 SYGVKD. V shed 3 bases and J 4 bases; nucleotides not matched to a gene: 7. CDR3 loop: CAISERSGVSDTQYF. The CDR3 nucleotides are TGTGCCATCAGTGAAAGGAGCGGGGTCTCAGATACGCAGTATTTT.

This clone was counted once. The genes are TRBV7-2 and TRBJ2-5, with 13 bases aligning to TRBD2. J gave up 2 bases and V 4 bases, and 4 bases lay outside the gene matches. In germline, CDR1 is SGHTA, CDR2 FQGNSA. CDR3 length: 16 amino acids. CDR3 nucleotides: TGTGCCAGCAGCTCAACTAGCGGGGGGGGACAAGAGACCCAGTACTTC. This codes for CASSSTSGGGQETQYF.

This CDR3 is CASSQHVDRSAYEQYF. For the CDR3, the DNA is TGCGCCAGCAGCCAACACGTGGACAGATCAGCCTACGAGCAGTACTTC. V is TRBV4-1 and J is TRBJ2-7; maybe TRBD1 (6 bases). CDR3 length equals 16 residues. Germline V gene sequence: CDR1 MGHRA, CDR2 YSYEKL. With 2 bases removed from V and 2 bases from J, the gap between germline ends came to 16 bases.

CDR3 amino acids: CASSVAGGFSYEQYF. The CDR3 coding sequence is TGTGCCAGCAGCGTAGCCGGGGGCTTCTCCTACGAGCAGTACTTC. The chain uses TRBV9 and TRBJ2-7; possibly TRBD1 or TRBD2 for D (6 bases each). Trimming stripped 0 bases from V and 0 bases from J, with 10 bases between. The CDR3 is 15 amino acids. Germline-derived CDR1 and CDR2 are SGDLS and YYNGEE. Full variable domain (missing parts from reference TRBV9 and TRBJ2-7): DSGVTQTPKHLITATGQRVTLRCSPRSGDLSVYWYQQSLDQGLQFLIQYYNGEERAKGNILERFSAQQFPDLHSELNLSSLELGDSALYFCASSVAGGFSYEQYFGPGTRLTVT.

The chain joins TRBV6-5 to TRBJ1-1; possibly TRBD1 for D (5 bases). Germline V gene lookup returns CDR1 MNHEY and CDR2 SVGAGI. This CDR3 has 13 residues. Trimming removed 2 bases from V and 4 bases from J, with 8 bases in between. As DNA, the CDR3 is TGTGCCAGCAGTTACCCGGGGACCACTGAAGCTTTCTTT. It is translated as CASSYPGTTEAFF.

The rearrangement links TRBV5-6 to TRBJ2-1; 8 bases fit TRBD1. Germline assignment: CDR1 SGHDT and CDR2 YYEEEE. V shed 4 bases, J shed 9 bases, and the junction held 15 bases outside the gene matches. This CDR3 region has 16 residues. The CDR3 protein is CASSPSTGDHFGEQFF. The DNA of the CDR3 is TGTGCCAGCAGCCCCTCGACAGGGGACCATTTTGGTGAGCAGTTCTTC.

The chain has TRBV4-3 and TRBJ2-1; 9 bases fit TRBD2. The CDR3 extends over 14 amino acids. V shed 0 bases, J shed 15 bases, and the junction held 9 bases outside the gene matches. Looked up from germline, CDR1 is LGHNA and CDR2 is YSLEER. CDR3: CASSQDLFGTSPFF. Here the CDR3 DNA reads TGCGCCAGCAGCCAAGATTTATTCGGGACTAGCCCGTTCTTC.